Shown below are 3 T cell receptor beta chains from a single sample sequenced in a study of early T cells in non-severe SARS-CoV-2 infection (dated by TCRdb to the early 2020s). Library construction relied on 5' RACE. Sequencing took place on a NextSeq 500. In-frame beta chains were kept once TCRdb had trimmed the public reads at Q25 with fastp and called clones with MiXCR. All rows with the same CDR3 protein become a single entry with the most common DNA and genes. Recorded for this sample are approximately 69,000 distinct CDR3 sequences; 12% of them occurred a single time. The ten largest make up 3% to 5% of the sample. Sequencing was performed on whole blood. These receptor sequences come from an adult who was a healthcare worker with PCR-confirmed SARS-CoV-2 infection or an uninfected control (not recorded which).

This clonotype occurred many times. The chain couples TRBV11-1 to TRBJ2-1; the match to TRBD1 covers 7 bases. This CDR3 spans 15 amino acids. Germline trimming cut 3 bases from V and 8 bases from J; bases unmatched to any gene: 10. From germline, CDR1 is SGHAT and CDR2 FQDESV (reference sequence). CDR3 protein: CASSFEDRRGDEQFF. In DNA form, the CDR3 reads TGTGCCAGCAGCTTCGAGGACAGGAGAGGCGATGAGCAGTTCTTC.

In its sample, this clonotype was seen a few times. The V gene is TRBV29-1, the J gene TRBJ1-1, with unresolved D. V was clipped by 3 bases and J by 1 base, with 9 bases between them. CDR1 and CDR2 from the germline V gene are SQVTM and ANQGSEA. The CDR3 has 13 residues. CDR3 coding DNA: TGCAGCGTTGAGGATCCCCAGAACACTGAAGCTTTCTTT. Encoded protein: CSVEDPQNTEAFF.

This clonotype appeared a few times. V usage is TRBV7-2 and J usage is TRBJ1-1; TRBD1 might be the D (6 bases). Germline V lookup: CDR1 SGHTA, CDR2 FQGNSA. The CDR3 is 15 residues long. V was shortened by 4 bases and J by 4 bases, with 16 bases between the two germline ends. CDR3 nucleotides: TGTGCCAGCAGCTCTATCCCGGGGGCGGGCACTGAAGCTTTCTTT. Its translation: CASSSIPGAGTEAFF.